This section outlines one T cell receptor (beta chain) sequence together with its context. Here immunoSEQ multiplex PCR was the method, and the copy in TCRdb shows in-frame clones only, minus some. The sample holds around 66,000 clones, over 75% seen once. This specimen belongs to a study of identifying expanded T cells in peripheral blood. This sequence originates from a person aged 18-70 years in good health. The source material was blood.

The CDR3 region has the DNA TGTGCCAGCAGTTCCCCGCAGGGATTTCGTAATTCACCCCTCCACTTT. This gives the protein CASSSPQGFRNSPLHF. This chain joins TRBV27 and TRBJ1-6, with D maybe TRBD1 (5 bases). The V end was cut by 4 bases, the J end by 6 bases, with 16 bases between. This CDR3 comprises 16 residues. The germline gives CDR1 MNHEY, CDR2 SMNVEV (reference sequence).